The clone carrying this T cell receptor (beta chain) has just a few counts. Germline trimming cut 5 bases from V and 9 bases from J; bases unmatched to any gene: 6. This CDR3 spans 12 amino acids. CDR1 is MDHEN, CDR2 SYDVKM, per germline. TCRdb itself ran the RT-PCR reads through MiXCR, one entry per CDR3 protein. This table holds more than 600,000 distinct CDR3 sequences, 14% found once. This TCR was sampled from a female donor in good health, serving as a healthy control. This chain links TRBV28 with TRBJ2-7, with 8 bases aligning to TRBD2. The sequenced sample was memory CD4+ T cells from blood. The CDR3 DNA sequence: TGTGCCAGCAGTCCAAATCTAGCGGGGCAGTACTTC. It specifies CASSPNLAGQYF. The full variable domain, with the rest looked up from reference TRBV28 and TRBJ2-7, is DVKVTQSSRYLVKRTGEKVFLECVQDMDHENMFWYRQDPGLGLRLIYFSYDVKMKEKGDIPEGYSVSREKKERFSLILESASTNQTSMYLCASSPNLAGQYFGPGTRLTVT.